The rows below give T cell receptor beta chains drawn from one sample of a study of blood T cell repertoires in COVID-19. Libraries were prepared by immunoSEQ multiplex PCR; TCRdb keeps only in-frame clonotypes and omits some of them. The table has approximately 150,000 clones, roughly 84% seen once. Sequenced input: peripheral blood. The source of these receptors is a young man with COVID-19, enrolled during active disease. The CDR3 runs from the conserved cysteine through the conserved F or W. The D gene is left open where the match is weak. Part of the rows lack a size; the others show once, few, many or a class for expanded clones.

CASSRRLEGEQYF | TGTGCCAGCAGTCGACGACTAGAAGGCGAGCAGTACTTC | TRBJ2-7 | NA | TRBV2 | NA | 13
CASRLREVNTGELFF | TGTGCAAGTCGCTTACGGGAGGTAAACACCGGGGAGCTGTTTTTT | TRBJ2-2 | NA | TRBV12-2 | NA | 15
CAIWGEGRAGYTF | TGTGCCATCTGGGGGGAGGGACGAGCAGGCTACACCTTC | TRBJ1-2 | NA | TRBV10-3 | NA | 13
CASSEEGRANTEAFF | TGTGCCAGCAGTGAAGAAGGCAGGGCGAACACTGAAGCTTTCTTT | TRBJ1-1 | NA | TRBV2 | NA | 15
CATSDFGGAYNEQFF | TGTGCCACCAGTGATTTCGGGGGGGCCTACAATGAGCAGTTCTTC | TRBJ2-1 | TRBD2 | TRBV24-1 | NA | 15
CASSPSGRYNEQFF | TGTGCCAGCAGCCCTAGCGGGAGGTATAATGAGCAGTTCTTC | TRBJ2-1 | TRBD2 | TRBV6-6 | NA | 14
CASSQVIAGTGFGYTF | TGCGCCAGCAGCCAAGTTATCGCCGGGACAGGGTTTGGCTACACCTTC | TRBJ1-2 | TRBD1 | TRBV4-1 | NA | 16
CAWSGFGGTEAFF | TGTGCCTGGAGCGGGTTTGGAGGAACTGAAGCTTTCTTT | TRBJ1-1 | NA | TRBV30 | once | 13
CATTPAGRYRKLFF | TGTGCCACCACCCCTGCAGGGAGGTATAGAAAACTGTTTTTT | TRBJ1-4 | NA | TRBV15 | NA | 14
CASSLDAGTDTQYF | TGTGCCAGCAGCTTAGACGCGGGCACAGATACGCAGTATTTT | TRBJ2-3 | NA | TRBV11-2 | NA | 14
CAWIGGIAGGGAF | TGTGCCTGGATCGGAGGGATAGCGGGAGGGGGAGCCTTC | TRBJ2-7 | TRBD2 | TRBV30 | once | 13
CSVEEGAEDYGYTF | TGCAGCGTTGAAGAGGGGGCTGAGGACTATGGCTACACCTTC | TRBJ1-2 | NA | TRBV29-1 | NA | 14
CASRVTVNYGYTF | TGTGCCAGCAGGGTCACAGTAAACTATGGCTACACCTTC | TRBJ1-2 | NA | TRBV6-5 | once | 13
CASSLNSGGIRSTEAFF | TGCGCCAGCAGCTTAAACTCGGGGGGAATAAGGAGCACTGAAGCTTTCTTT | TRBJ1-1 | NA | TRBV5-1 | NA | 17
CASSLVSNAPLHF | TGTGCCAGCAGCTTAGTATCTAACGCACCCCTCCACTTT | TRBJ1-6 | NA | TRBV7-2 | NA | 13
CATSKGRDYYEQYF | TGTGCCACCAGCAAGGGCAGGGACTACTACGAGCAGTACTTC | TRBJ2-7 | TRBD2 | TRBV15 | NA | 14
CASSLGRTGVNTEAFF | TGTGCCAGCAGCTTAGGGCGGACAGGCGTGAACACTGAAGCTTTCTTT | TRBJ1-1 | TRBD1 | TRBV7-9 | NA | 16
CASGPGTGGQPDTQYF | TGTGCTAGTGGCCCAGGGACAGGGGGTCAGCCAGATACGCAGTATTTT | TRBJ2-3 | TRBD1 | TRBV12-5 | NA | 16
CASSPWASGSVGGQYF | TGTGCCAGCTCACCATGGGCTAGCGGCTCCGTTGGGGGGCAGTACTTC | TRBJ2-7 | TRBD2 | TRBV18 | NA | 16
CASSVELNTEAFF | TGCGCCAGCAGCGTAGAGCTTAACACTGAAGCTTTCTTT | TRBJ1-1 | NA | TRBV5-1 | NA | 13
CASSYLLADEQFF | TGTGCCAGCAGTTACCTACTGGCGGATGAGCAGTTCTTC | TRBJ2-1 | NA | TRBV27 | NA | 13
CASSLEGMNTEAFF | TGTGCCAGCAGTTTGGAGGGGATGAACACTGAAGCTTTCTTT | TRBJ1-1 | NA | TRBV27 | few | 14
CAISESRGPGTQYF | TGTGCCATCAGTGAATCGCGGGGGCCCGGGACCCAGTACTTC | TRBJ2-5 | NA | TRBV10-3 | NA | 14
CASSPDRATSGYTF | TGTGCCAGCTCACCGGACAGGGCGACGTCGGGCTACACCTTC | TRBJ1-2 | TRBD1 | TRBV18 | once | 14
CATTGLADNEQFF | TGTGCCACTACGGGACTAGCGGACAATGAGCAGTTCTTC | TRBJ2-1 | TRBD2 | TRBV19 | NA | 13
CASRPPGGSYEQYF | TGTGCCAGCAGACCTCCTGGCGGGAGCTACGAGCAGTACTTC | TRBJ2-7 | TRBD2 | TRBV28 | NA | 14
CASSLGGGGEETQYF | TGTGCCAGCAGCTTAGGTGGAGGCGGAGAAGAGACCCAGTACTTC | TRBJ2-5 | NA | TRBV11-2 | NA | 15
CASSRDYTGELFF | TGTGCCAGCTCCCGGGACTACACCGGGGAGCTGTTTTTT | TRBJ2-2 | NA | TRBV11-2 | NA | 13
CASSPTQDQPQHF | TGTGCCAGCAGTCCCACACAGGATCAGCCCCAGCATTTT | TRBJ1-5 | NA | TRBV12-3/TRBV12-4 | NA | 13
CASRPGVGDYGYTF | TGTGCCAGCAGACCGGGTGTAGGGGACTATGGCTACACCTTC | TRBJ1-2 | NA | TRBV6-6 | NA | 14
CASSSDGYTF | TGTGCCAGCAGTTCCGATGGCTACACCTTC | TRBJ1-2 | NA | TRBV6-6 | NA | 10
CASRPTSDYEQYF | TGTGCCAGCAGGCCTACTAGCGACTACGAGCAGTACTTC | TRBJ2-7 | TRBD2 | TRBV6-5 | few | 13
CATSRESNGRGRYQPQHF | TGTGCCACCAGCAGGGAGAGCAATGGGCGGGGAAGATATCAGCCCCAGCATTTT | TRBJ1-5 | NA | TRBV24-1 | NA | 18
CASSPPGQGHEQYF | TGTGCCAGCAGCCCCCCGGGACAGGGGCACGAGCAGTACTTC | TRBJ2-7 | TRBD1 | TRBV5-4 | NA | 14
CASSRDSTTYNEQFF | TGTGCCAGCAGCCGGGACAGTACCACCTACAATGAGCAGTTCTTC | TRBJ2-1 | TRBD1 | TRBV5-4 | NA | 15
CASSKGLAGALTDTQYF | TGTGCCAGCAGCAAGGGACTAGCGGGAGCCCTCACAGATACGCAGTATTTT | TRBJ2-3 | NA | TRBV21-1 | NA | 17
CSVEGGGGNTIYF | TGCAGCGTTGAAGGAGGGGGAGGAAACACCATATATTTT | TRBJ1-3 | NA | TRBV29-1 | many | 13
CASSESGTRNEQYF | TGCGCCAGCAGTGAGTCCGGGACTAGAAACGAGCAGTACTTC | TRBJ2-7 | TRBD2 | TRBV10-1 | NA | 14
CASSLASQGGTQYF | TGTGCCAGCAGCCTAGCGTCTCAAGGAGGAACGCAGTATTTT | TRBJ2-3 | NA | TRBV6-2/TRBV6-3 | NA | 14
CASSQSQQGARNQPQHF | TGTGCCAGCAGCCAGAGCCAACAGGGTGCGCGCAATCAGCCCCAGCATTTT | TRBJ1-5 | NA | TRBV3-1/TRBV3-2 | NA | 17
CASARGAGEAFF | TGTGCCAGCGCCCGGGGGGCCGGTGAAGCTTTCTTT | TRBJ1-1 | NA | TRBV27 | NA | 12
CASSFNADTQYF | TGTGCCAGTAGTTTCAATGCAGATACGCAGTATTTT | TRBJ2-3 | NA | TRBV19 | few | 12
CASRGYDGVSYEQYF | TGTGCCAGTAGAGGATACGACGGGGTCTCCTACGAGCAGTACTTC | TRBJ2-7 | NA | TRBV19 | NA | 15
CASSTPGRGYEQYF | TGTGCCAGTAGTACACCCGGGAGGGGGTACGAGCAGTACTTC | TRBJ2-7 | TRBD2 | TRBV19 | NA | 14
CASSQDMTPQQYF | TGCGCCAGCAGCCAAGATATGACTCCGCAGCAGTACTTC | TRBJ2-7 | NA | TRBV4-1 | NA | 13
CASSAGAWSHEQFF | TGTGCCAGCTCCGCGGGAGCTTGGTCGCATGAGCAGTTCTTC | TRBJ2-1 | TRBD2 | TRBV28 | NA | 14
CASSEAGGDYEQYF | TGTGCCAGCAGTGAGGCGGGAGGTGACTACGAGCAGTACTTC | TRBJ2-7 | TRBD2 | TRBV2 | NA | 14
CASSRERDSVEQFF | TGTGCCAGTAGTCGAGAGCGGGATAGTGTTGAGCAGTTCTTC | TRBJ2-1 | TRBD2 | TRBV19 | NA | 14
CASSPTQGIGTEAFF | TGTGCCAGCAGCCCAACGCAGGGGATCGGGACTGAAGCTTTCTTT | TRBJ1-1 | NA | TRBV5-6 | few | 15
CASSLGLAGGTDTQYF | TGTGCCAGCAGTCTGGGACTAGCGGGAGGCACAGATACGCAGTATTTT | TRBJ2-3 | TRBD2 | TRBV28 | NA | 16